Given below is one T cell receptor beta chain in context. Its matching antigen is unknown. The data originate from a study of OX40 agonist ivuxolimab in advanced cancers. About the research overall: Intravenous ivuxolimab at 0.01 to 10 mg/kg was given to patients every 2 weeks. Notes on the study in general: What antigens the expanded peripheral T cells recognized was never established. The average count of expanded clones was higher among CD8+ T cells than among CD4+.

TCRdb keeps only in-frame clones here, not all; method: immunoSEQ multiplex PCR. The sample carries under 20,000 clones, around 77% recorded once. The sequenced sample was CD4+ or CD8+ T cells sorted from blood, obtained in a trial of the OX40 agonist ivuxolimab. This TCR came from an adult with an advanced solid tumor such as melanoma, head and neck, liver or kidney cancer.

CDR3 loop: CASSLNFPEYEQYF. The CDR3 DNA follows: TGTGCCAGCAGCTTAAACTTCCCTGAATACGAGCAGTACTTC. V usage is TRBV7-8 and J usage is TRBJ2-7; D remains unclear. The CDR3 runs to 14 residues. Per the germline V gene, CDR1 is SGHVS and CDR2 is FQNEAQ. V gave up 2 bases and J gave up 4 bases, with 12 bases separating them.